These 19 T cell receptor beta chains were all obtained from the same sample, sequenced in a study of T cells in Graves' hyperthyroidism and ophthalmopathy. There were TCR beta CDR3 regions amplified from RNA transcripts. A first-round RT-PCR of the TCR CDR3 used the HTBI primer set. MiXCR, applied by TCRdb to the multiplex PCR reads, yields one record per CDR3 protein. Of about 520,000 distinct CDR3 sequences listed, roughly a quarter are singletons. Sequenced material: blood. The receptors were sampled from a young woman with Graves' ophthalmopathy.

The chain uses TRBV12-3 or TRBV12-4 and TRBJ2-5, with 7 bases fitting TRBD2. V was pared by 4 bases and J by 2 bases, with 4 bases of the junction left unmatched. The CDR3 is 14 residues long. The CDR3 spells CASSYERGQETQYF. The CDR3 nucleotides read TGTGCCAGCAGTTACGAGCGGGGTCAAGAGACCCAGTACTTC.

This clonotype showed up many times. The chain links TRBV6-1 to TRBJ1-1; 7 positions agree with TRBD1. The germline CDR1 and CDR2 sequences are MNHNS and SASEGT. The V and J ends lost 2 bases and 7 bases, in that order; junction bases with no gene match: 10. The CDR3 extends over 15 amino acids. The CDR3 DNA follows: TGTGCCAGCAGTGAACAAAGGACAGGAGACCGTGAAGCTTTCTTT. Protein: CASSEQRTGDREAFF.

The sample holds many counts of this clonotype. The J gene is TRBJ2-7, the V gene TRBV2, with unresolved D. Germline V gene data show CDR1 as SNHLY and CDR2 as FYNNEI. With 6 bases removed from V and 0 bases from J, the gap between germline ends came to 18 bases. The CDR3 runs 16 residues. Written as DNA, the CDR3 is TGTGCCAGCAGAGACCGTAGGATTGAGGACTCCTACGAGCAGTACTTC. Encoded protein: CASRDRRIEDSYEQYF.

This clonotype was seen ten or more times. V is TRBV11-2 and J is TRBJ2-7, with TRBD1 matching over 7 bases. From germline, CDR1 is SGHAT and CDR2 FQNNGV. The V segment lost 0 bases and the J segment 2 bases; nucleotides outside the gene matches: 4. The CDR3 sequence is 15 residues long. CDR3 sequence: CASSLESGGPYEQYF. The CDR3 coding sequence is TGTGCCAGCAGCTTAGAATCAGGGGGACCCTACGAGCAGTACTTC.

This sequence joins TRBV18 and TRBJ1-1; D may be TRBD1 (5 bases). Per the germline V gene, CDR1 is KGHSH and CDR2 is LQKENI. Trimming shortened V by 3 bases and J by 0 bases, and 17 bases separated the two germline ends. The CDR3 length is 17 residues. The CDR3 is CASSPLGTRGMNTEAFF. CDR3 in DNA: TGTGCCAGCTCACCGCTCGGGACCCGCGGAATGAACACTGAAGCTTTCTTT.

This clonotype has ten or more counts. The chain is built from TRBV6-5 and TRBJ1-1, with D unresolved. This CDR3 contains 16 residues. Deletions cut 4 bases from V and 0 bases from J, with 15 bases between. CDR1 is MNHEY and CDR2 is SVGAGI in the germline V gene. In nucleotides, the CDR3 is TGTGCCAGCAGTTCTAAGCCGGGAGCCATGAACACTGAAGCTTTCTTT. Protein sequence: CASSSKPGAMNTEAFF.

The sample holds many counts of this clonotype. This chain uses TRBV12-3 or TRBV12-4 with TRBJ2-5; TRBD2 agrees at 7 bases. This CDR3 region has 16 residues. Germline trimming cut 5 bases from V and 2 bases from J; bases unmatched to any gene: 11. CDR3 nucleotides: TGTGCCAGCAGTGTCTCGACTAGCCCATTACAAGAGACCCAGTACTTC. Encoded protein: CASSVSTSPLQETQYF.

This clonotype was seen repeatedly, ten times or more. J is TRBJ2-5 and V is TRBV4-1; D remains ambiguous. Trimming removed 1 base from V and 5 bases from J, with 11 bases in between. CDR3 length: 14 residues. Looked up from germline, CDR1 is MGHRA and CDR2 is YSYEKL. CDR3 protein: CASSQVPGWETQYF. The CDR3 DNA reads TGCGCCAGCAGCCAAGTGCCAGGTTGGGAGACCCAGTACTTC.

This clonotype was observed many times. The chain links TRBV7-9 to TRBJ1-1, with 7 bases that match TRBD1. This CDR3 comprises 15 residues. The junction had 4 bases not matched to a gene; V was cut back by 2 bases and J by 1 base. Germline loops: CDR1 SEHNR, CDR2 FQNEAQ (reference sequence). CDR3 in amino acids: CASSLTRGTNTEAFF. The CDR3 DNA reads as TGTGCCAGCAGCTTAACCAGGGGGACGAACACTGAAGCTTTCTTT. The full variable domain, completed using reference TRBV7-9 and TRBJ1-1, is DTGVSQNPRHKITKRGQNVTFRCDPISEHNRLYWYRQTLGQGPEFLTYFQNEAQLEKSRLLSDRFSAERPKGSFSTLEIQRTEQGDSAMYLCASSLTRGTNTEAFFGQGTRLTVV.

CDR3 in DNA: TGTGCCAGCTCACCGTTCTCGGACCCGAACACTGAAGCTTTCTTT. Translating gives CASSPFSDPNTEAFF. The chain couples TRBV18 to TRBJ1-1; D gene uncertain. Germline CDR1 is KGHSH and CDR2 is LQKENI. This CDR3 region has 15 residues. V was pared by 3 bases and J by 1 base, with 12 bases between.

This clonotype was found a few times. The chain joins TRBV7-2 to TRBJ1-2; unclear D gene. V shed 5 bases and J shed 5 bases, with 9 bases lying between them. This CDR3 is built from 12 residues. Germline CDR1 and CDR2: SGHTA and FQGNSA. The CDR3 loop is CASSQARYGYTF. CDR3 sequence (DNA): TGTGCCAGCAGCCAGGCGCGGTATGGCTACACCTTC. Based on the CDR3 plus reference TRBV7-2 and TRBJ1-2, the full variable domain is GAGVSQSPSNKVTEKGKDVELRCDPISGHTALYWYRQSLGQGLEFLIYFQGNSAPDKSGLPSDRFSAERTGGSVSTLTIQRTQQEDSAVYLCASSQARYGYTFGSGTRLTVV.

This clonotype was picked up many times. CDR3 bases: TGTGCCAGCACCGTGACAGGGAAAAGGGGCTACACCTTC. Its protein is CASTVTGKRGYTF. The rearrangement links TRBV12-3 or TRBV12-4 to TRBJ1-2; 7 nucleotides agree with TRBD1. The CDR3 sequence is 13 residues long. V lost 7 bases, J lost 8 bases, and 10 bases stayed unmatched.

This clonotype was detected ten times or more. The chain employs TRBV12-3 or TRBV12-4 and TRBJ2-5, with 7 bases fitting TRBD1. The V gene end was trimmed by 6 bases and the J gene end by 9 bases; junction bases not matched to a gene: 7. This CDR3 is 12 amino acids long. The DNA for the CDR3 is TGTGCCAGCAGCCTACAGGGGATGGCCCAGTACTTC. This encodes CASSLQGMAQYF.

The table lists this clonotype with many counts. V gene TRBV11-2 combines with J gene TRBJ1-1; possibly TRBD1 for D (5 bases). Germline V gene data show CDR1 as SGHAT and CDR2 as FQNNGV. The CDR3 length is 13 residues. Deletions cut 5 bases from V and 4 bases from J, with 11 bases between. CDR3 in DNA: TGTGCCAGCAGCGCCGGGACCCGCACTGAAGCTTTCTTT. It specifies CASSAGTRTEAFF. Using reference TRBV11-2 and TRBJ1-1 for the parts outside the CDR3, the full variable domain is EAGVAQSPRYKIIEKRQSVAFWCNPISGHATLYWYQQILGQGPKLLIQFQNNGVVDDSQLPKDRFSAERLKGVDSTLKIQPAKLEDSAVYLCASSAGTRTEAFFGQGTRLTVV.

This clonotype was seen repeatedly, ten times or more. The chain recombines TRBV18 with TRBJ1-5, with D perhaps matching TRBD1 (5 bases). This CDR3 contains 15 residues. Germline lookup yields CDR1 KGHSH and CDR2 LQKENI. With 6 bases removed from V and 2 bases from J, the gap between germline ends came to 14 bases. DNA for the CDR3: TGTGCCAGCTCTGTTACAGGCGTCGGCAATCAGCCCCAGCATTTT. This sequence encodes CASSVTGVGNQPQHF.

The chain combines TRBV6-1 with TRBJ1-1, with 7 bases identical to TRBD1. CDR3 size: 14 residues. The V segment lost 10 bases and the J segment 1 base; nucleotides outside the gene matches: 9. Germline V gene lookup returns CDR1 MNHNS and CDR2 SASEGT. CDR3 residues: CATHRGQWNTEAFF. Here the CDR3 DNA reads TGTGCCACCCATCGGGGACAGTGGAACACTGAAGCTTTCTTT.

This clonotype was seen at least ten times. The chain uses TRBV6-2 or TRBV6-3 and TRBJ2-4; 14 bases are a match to TRBD2. V was clipped by 6 bases and J by 0 bases; unmatched bases: 7. This CDR3 has 18 amino acids. Germline-derived CDR1 and CDR2 are MNHEY and SVGEGT. The CDR3 spells CASSETSGGAVAKNIQYF. The CDR3 DNA sequence: TGTGCCAGCAGCGAGACTAGCGGGGGGGCCGTAGCCAAAAACATTCAGTACTTC.

This clonotype was observed many times. The V gene is TRBV12-3 or TRBV12-4, the J gene TRBJ1-1, with no clear D. V lost 6 bases to trimming and J lost 1 base, with 12 bases between them. The CDR3 runs to 14 residues. The CDR3 nucleotides read TGTGCCAGCAGACGTGGACCGTCGAACACTGAAGCTTTCTTT. As protein: CASRRGPSNTEAFF.

The chain is built from TRBV5-1 and TRBJ1-2, with a weak D call TRBD1 (5 bases). Germline V gene lookup returns CDR1 SGHRS and CDR2 YFSETQ. This CDR3 has 14 amino acids. Trimming cost V 4 bases and J 3 bases, with 13 bases left between them. CDR3 DNA: TGCGCCAGCAGCAAAGGGACGGAGCACTATGGCTACACCTTC. Residues: CASSKGTEHYGYTF. Combining the CDR3 with reference TRBV5-1 and TRBJ1-2 gives the whole variable domain KAGVTQTPRYLIKTRGQQVTLSCSPISGHRSVSWYQQTPGQGLQFLFEYFSETQRNKGNFPGRFSGRQFSNSRSEMNVSTLELGDSALYLCASSKGTEHYGYTFGSGTRLTVV.